The rows below give T cell receptor beta chains drawn from one sample of a study of cytomegalovirus exposure and HLA in healthy donors. Measured with immunoSEQ multiplex PCR; TCRdb has only the in-frame clones, and not every one. The sample has approximately 88,000 clones; about 84% are singletons. Sequencing was performed on PBMCs. The receptors originated from a young man in good health and CMV-seronegative. Each CDR3 is given with its conserved first and last residue. A D gene is named only where the DNA matches it firmly. Clone sizes are given selectively: once, few, many, or a class where the clone is expanded.

NA,TRBV6-6,NA,TRBJ2-4,CASSFPLAKNIQYF,TGTGCCAGCAGTTTTCCCTTAGCCAAAAACATTCAGTACTTC
TRBD2,TRBV6-1,NA,TRBJ2-3,CASRTGGSPDTQYF,TGTGCCAGCAGGACGGGGGGGTCTCCAGATACGCAGTATTTT
TRBD1,TRBV6-1,NA,TRBJ2-3,CASTQDRGTDTQYF,TGTGCCAGCACCCAGGACAGGGGTACAGATACGCAGTATTTT
NA,TRBV5-1,NA,TRBJ2-1,CASSWGSRGGYNEQFF,TGCGCCAGCAGCTGGGGTTCGAGGGGGGGCTACAATGAGCAGTTCTTC
NA,TRBV6-6,NA,TRBJ1-4,CASRDSGATNEKLFF,TGTGCCAGCAGAGACTCAGGGGCAACTAATGAAAAACTGTTTTTT
NA,TRBV14,NA,TRBJ1-2,CASSQHTLYGYTF,TGTGCCAGCAGCCAACACACCCTCTATGGCTACACCTTC
TRBD2,TRBV7-2,few,TRBJ2-1,CASSLTSGRLNGQFF,TGTGCCAGCAGCTTAACTAGCGGGCGGTTGAATGGACAGTTCTTC
NA,TRBV4-2,NA,TRBJ2-7,CASSPAADSGAYEQYF,TGTGCCAGCAGCCCCGCGGCGGACAGTGGGGCCTACGAGCAGTACTTC
TRBD1,TRBV6-1,NA,TRBJ2-7,CASTTPVTGPYEQYF,TGTGCCAGCACCACCCCCGTGACAGGGCCCTACGAGCAGTACTTC
TRBD2,TRBV7-9,NA,TRBJ2-5,CASSPPPSGGAAGETQYF,TGTGCCAGCAGCCCCCCCCCTAGCGGGGGGGCAGCCGGGGAGACCCAGTACTTC
TRBD1,TRBV19,NA,TRBJ1-2,CASSARQGNYGYTF,TGTGCCAGTAGTGCGCGACAGGGGAACTATGGCTACACCTTC
NA,TRBV7-8,NA,TRBJ1-5,CASIPGRGRHQPQHF,TGTGCCAGCATCCCAGGGAGGGGGAGACATCAGCCCCAGCATTTT
NA,TRBV5-6,NA,TRBJ1-2,CASSPLDLLGRDYGYTF,TGTGCCAGCAGCCCCCTCGATCTGCTAGGGCGGGACTATGGCTACACCTTC
TRBD1,TRBV6-5,NA,TRBJ2-7,CASSLGGTGAYEQYF,TGTGCCAGCAGTCTCGGAGGGACAGGGGCGTACGAGCAGTACTTC
NA,TRBV6-1,NA,TRBJ2-5,CATRTPHLGETQYF,TGTGCCACCCGGACACCCCATCTAGGGGAGACCCAGTACTTC
NA,TRBV25-1,few,TRBJ1-1,CASSEYSAGVNTEAFF,TGTGCCAGCAGTGAATATTCCGCAGGGGTGAACACTGAAGCTTTCTTT
NA,TRBV9,NA,TRBJ2-3,CASSATSMGTDTQYF,TGTGCCAGCAGCGCTACTAGCATGGGCACAGATACGCAGTATTTT
NA,TRBV10-3,NA,TRBJ2-1,CAIREYRDSYNEQFF,TGTGCCATCAGAGAATACAGGGACTCCTACAATGAGCAGTTCTTC
TRBD1,TRBV9,NA,TRBJ1-1,CASSAGQGPEAFF,TGTGCCAGCAGCGCCGGACAGGGCCCTGAAGCTTTCTTT
TRBD2,TRBV4-2,NA,TRBJ2-1,CASSQDSLAASSYNEQFF,TGTGCCAGCAGCCAAGATTCCCTAGCGGCCAGCTCCTACAATGAGCAGTTCTTC
NA,TRBV6-6,NA,TRBJ2-2,CASRPTGDPNTGELFF,TGTGCCAGCAGGCCCACGGGGGACCCGAACACCGGGGAGCTGTTTTTT
TRBD1,TRBV15,NA,TRBJ1-5,CATSRDRGGEWRQPQHF,TGTGCCACCAGCAGGGATCGAGGGGGCGAGTGGCGTCAGCCCCAGCATTTT
TRBD2,TRBV18,NA,TRBJ2-1,CASSPRKVRTSVTEQFF,TGTGCCAGCTCACCTAGGAAGGTGAGGACTAGTGTCACTGAGCAGTTCTTC
TRBD1,TRBV6-4,NA,TRBJ2-7,CASSVDRGAYEQYF,TGTGCCAGCAGTGTGGACAGGGGGGCCTACGAGCAGTACTTC
NA,TRBV5-5,NA,TRBJ2-7,CASSRQPSSDEQYF,TGTGCCAGCAGTAGACAGCCCTCCTCGGACGAGCAGTACTTC
TRBD1,TRBV11-2,NA,TRBJ2-2,CASSFRTGGSGELFF,TGTGCCAGCAGCTTCAGGACAGGGGGCTCCGGGGAGCTGTTTTTT
TRBD1,TRBV9,NA,TRBJ1-3,CASSPRTGEGNTIYF,TGTGCCAGCAGCCCCCGGACAGGGGAGGGAAACACCATATATTTT
NA,TRBV6-5,few,TRBJ1-6,CASKATGYNSPLHF,TGTGCCAGCAAAGCTACGGGCTATAATTCACCCCTCCACTTT
TRBD1,TRBV9,NA,TRBJ1-4,CASSPRGQSNEKLFF,TGTGCCAGCAGCCCCCGGGGACAGAGTAATGAAAAACTGTTTTTT
TRBD1,TRBV12-5,NA,TRBJ2-5,CASGSPGTGEETQYF,TGTGCTAGTGGATCCCCCGGGACAGGGGAAGAAACCCAGTACTTC
NA,TRBV5-8,NA,TRBJ1-1,CASSLEGRVNTEAFF,TGTGCCAGCAGCTTGGAAGGCCGGGTTAACACTGAAGCTTTCTTT
NA,TRBV11-2,once,TRBJ1-2,CASSLTGLGYTF,TGTGCCAGCAGCTTGACAGGCTTGGGCTACACCTTC
TRBD1,TRBV6-1,NA,TRBJ1-4,CASSASGTGFLREKLFF,TGTGCCAGCAGTGCATCCGGGACAGGCTTCCTAAGGGAAAAACTGTTTTTT
NA,TRBV5-1,NA,TRBJ1-5,CASSRDVNQPQHF,TGCGCCAGCAGCCGAGATGTTAATCAGCCCCAGCATTTT
NA,TRBV7-9,NA,TRBJ2-2,CASSSFRGSGELFF,TGTGCCAGCAGCTCTTTCAGGGGTTCCGGGGAGCTGTTTTTT
TRBD1,TRBV19,NA,TRBJ1-3,CASSLRQGLTGNTIYF,TGTGCCAGTAGCTTACGACAGGGTCTAACGGGAAACACCATATATTTT
NA,TRBV28,NA,TRBJ1-6,CASGGQNNSPLHF,TGTGCCAGTGGAGGACAGAATAATTCACCCCTCCACTTT
NA,TRBV30,NA,TRBJ1-1,CAWSGQLGTEAFF,TGTGCCTGGAGCGGACAGTTAGGCACTGAAGCTTTCTTT
NA,TRBV27,NA,TRBJ1-2,CASSLREGGITNYGYTF,TGTGCCAGCAGTTTACGAGAAGGGGGTATTACTAACTATGGCTACACCTTC
NA,TRBV5-5,NA,TRBJ1-2,CASSLVGALNYGYTF,TGTGCCAGCAGCTTGGTAGGGGCCTTGAACTATGGCTACACCTTC
TRBD1,TRBV6-6,NA,TRBJ1-5,CASSQGQSYQPQHF,TGTGCCAGCAGTCAGGGACAGTCCTATCAGCCCCAGCATTTT
NA,TRBV6-6,NA,TRBJ2-1,CASSPGAYNEQFF,TGTGCCAGCAGCCCCGGGGCCTACAATGAGCAGTTCTTC
NA,TRBV9,NA,TRBJ2-7,CASSAGTPSPYEQYF,TGTGCCAGCAGCGCAGGGACACCGTCCCCTTACGAGCAGTACTTC
NA,TRBV19,NA,TRBJ1-6,CASATATGPVSGNSPLHF,TGTGCCAGTGCCACCGCGACAGGCCCTGTTTCTGGTAATTCACCCCTCCACTTT
NA,TRBV19,NA,TRBJ1-5,CASSTGGNQPQHF,TGTGCCAGTAGTACAGGGGGCAATCAGCCCCAGCATTTT
NA,TRBV15,once,TRBJ2-5,CATSRDIETQYF,TGTGCCACCAGCAGAGACATAGAGACCCAGTACTTC
NA,TRBV25-1,NA,TRBJ2-7,CASMDSLGYEQYF,TGTGCCAGCATGGACTCCCTAGGATACGAGCAGTACTTC
NA,TRBV4-2,NA,TRBJ2-7,CASSQAHHRSSSYEQYF,TGTGCCAGCAGCCAAGCTCACCACAGGTCGAGCTCCTACGAGCAGTACTTC
TRBD1,TRBV5-1,NA,TRBJ1-2,CASSEETGVGGYTF,TGCGCCAGCAGCGAGGAAACAGGGGTGGGTGGCTACACCTTC
TRBD1,TRBV9,NA,TRBJ1-1,CASSEEDRGLTEAFF,TGTGCCAGCAGCGAGGAAGACAGGGGGCTCACTGAAGCTTTCTTT
NA,TRBV19,NA,TRBJ1-2,CASSIQGNYGYTF,TGTGCCAGTAGTATACAGGGAAACTATGGCTACACCTTC
NA,TRBV27,NA,TRBJ1-2,CASSFRSGDGYTF,TGTGCCAGCAGTTTTCGGTCAGGGGATGGCTACACCTTC
TRBD1,TRBV19,NA,TRBJ1-2,CASRKIGTGDGYTF,TGTGCCAGTAGAAAAATCGGGACAGGGGATGGCTACACCTTC
TRBD2,TRBV6-5,NA,TRBJ2-3,CASSYGGGRVTDTQYF,TGTGCCAGCAGTTACGGGGGGGGTCGGGTCACAGATACGCAGTATTTT
TRBD1,TRBV5-1,NA,TRBJ2-7,CASSGTDRGEQYF,TGCGCCAGCAGCGGAACTGACAGGGGCGAGCAGTACTTC